This T cell receptor (beta chain) was captured in a study of T-cell reconstitution after alpha-beta-depleted transplantation in children. The study's findings and limits: T-cell counts and diversity were attributed mostly to newly produced T cells one year after transplant. The study traced high day-60 TCRbeta diversity in some patients to surviving recipient T cells and thymic progenitors. Reportedly, only several hundred clones from non-depleted graft cells drove alpha-beta T-cell counts at about two months.

This clonotype was observed a few times. Its antigen is unknown. Preparation of the TCRbeta library was carried out with unique molecular identifiers. Each CDR3 protein gets one entry after TCRdb re-called the PCR reads with MiXCR. The sample has about 980,000 distinct CDR3 sequences; around 30% are singletons. V was trimmed by 4 bases and J by 3 bases, leaving 14 bases between them. The CDR3 runs to 14 residues. The germline CDR1 and CDR2 sequences are SGDLS and YYNGEE. The input for sequencing was PBMCs, mostly from graft donor cells, taken 360 days after TCRalphabeta/CD19-depleted stem cell transplant. V is TRBV9 and J is TRBJ2-7, with D perhaps TRBD1 or TRBD2 (6 bases each). The clonotype originates from a boy less than two years old who had a stem cell transplant for SCID, so the T cells may come from the graft donor. CDR3 in DNA: TGTGCCAGCAGCCTAGGGGGGAAGGGCTACGAGCAGTACTTC. This encodes CASSLGGKGYEQYF.